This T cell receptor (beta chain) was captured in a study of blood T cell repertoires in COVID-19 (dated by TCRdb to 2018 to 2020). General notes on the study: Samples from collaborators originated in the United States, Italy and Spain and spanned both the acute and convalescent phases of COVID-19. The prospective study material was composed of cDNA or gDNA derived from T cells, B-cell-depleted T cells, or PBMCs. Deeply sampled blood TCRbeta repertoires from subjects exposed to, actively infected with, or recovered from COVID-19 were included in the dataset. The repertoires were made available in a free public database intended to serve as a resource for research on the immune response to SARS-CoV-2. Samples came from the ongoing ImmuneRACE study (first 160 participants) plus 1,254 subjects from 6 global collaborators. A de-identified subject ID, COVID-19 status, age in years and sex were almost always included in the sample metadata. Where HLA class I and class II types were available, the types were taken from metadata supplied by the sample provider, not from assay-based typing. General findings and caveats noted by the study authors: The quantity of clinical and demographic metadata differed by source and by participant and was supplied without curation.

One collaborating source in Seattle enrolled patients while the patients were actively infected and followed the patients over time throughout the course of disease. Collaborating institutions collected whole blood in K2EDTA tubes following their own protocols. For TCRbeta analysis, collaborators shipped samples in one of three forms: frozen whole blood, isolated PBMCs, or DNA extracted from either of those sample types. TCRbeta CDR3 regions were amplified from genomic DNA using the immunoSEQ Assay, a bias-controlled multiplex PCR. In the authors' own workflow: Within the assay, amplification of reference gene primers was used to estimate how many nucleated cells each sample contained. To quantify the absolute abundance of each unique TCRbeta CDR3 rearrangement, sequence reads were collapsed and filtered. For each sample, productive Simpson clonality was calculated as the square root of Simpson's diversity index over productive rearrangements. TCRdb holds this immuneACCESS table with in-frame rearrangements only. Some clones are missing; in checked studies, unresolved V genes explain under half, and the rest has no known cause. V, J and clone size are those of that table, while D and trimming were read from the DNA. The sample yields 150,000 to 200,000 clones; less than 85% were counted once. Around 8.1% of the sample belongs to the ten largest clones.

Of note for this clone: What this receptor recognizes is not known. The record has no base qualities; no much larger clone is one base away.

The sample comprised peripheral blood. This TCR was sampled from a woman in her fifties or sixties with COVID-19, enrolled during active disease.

The DNA reads as follows: TGTGCCAGCAGCCCCACTAGGGACAGGGGCGAGCAGTTCTTC. It is translated as CASSPTRDRGEQFF. The chain links TRBV6-5 with TRBJ2-1, with 10 middle bases fitting TRBD1. After removal of 6 bases from V and 10 bases from J, the junction retains 9 bases not matched to a gene. Including the terminal cysteine and phenylalanine, the CDR3 comprises 14 residues. Of all the DNA, just the CDR3 is kept, 42 bases in frame from base 1. For CDR1 and CDR2, the germline V gene lists MNHEY and SVGAGI.